The rows below give T cell receptor beta chains drawn from one sample of a study of blood T cells in healthy people across ages. TCRdb ran MiXCR on the 5' RACE reads and lists one entry per CDR3 protein. The sample carries 2 million or so distinct CDR3 sequences, around 48% recorded once. Sequenced sample: blood. The receptors stem from a woman in her forties in good health. The CDR3 runs from the conserved cysteine through the conserved F or W. The D gene is left open where the match is weak. Only some rows state a clone size, as once, few, many or a class for expanded clones.

TRBV5-1	TRBD1	TRBJ1-1	NA	TGCGCCAGCAGCTTGGCAGATCAGGGGGACACTGAAGCTTTCTTT	CASSLADQGDTEAFF
TRBV5-6	TRBD1	TRBJ2-7	few	TGTGCCAGCAGCGCCGGAACAGGGGTTAAATTCCACGAGCAGTACTTC	CASSAGTGVKFHEQYF
TRBV20-1	NA	TRBJ1-2	NA	TGCAGTGCTCTCGTTCAGCCACCTAACTATGGCTACACCTTC	CSALVQPPNYGYTF
TRBV5-1	NA	TRBJ2-1	NA	TGCGCCAGCAGCACGGGAGGGGACAGCCCACCGGCATTCTTC	CASSTGGDSPPAFF
TRBV4-3	TRBD2	TRBJ2-3	few	TGCGCCAGCAGCCCAATGGCGGGACTAGCGACCGATAGCACAGATACGCAGTATTTT	CASSPMAGLATDSTDTQYF
TRBV7-9	NA	TRBJ2-3	NA	TGTGCCAGCAGACCGCGTTCTAGCACAGATACGCAGTATTTT	CASRPRSSTDTQYF
TRBV7-2	TRBD2	TRBJ2-5	once	TGTGCCAGCAGCGAGGTGGGCGGGGGGGCCTTCGAGACCCAGTACTTC	CASSEVGGGAFETQYF
TRBV7-2	NA	TRBJ2-3	NA	TGTGCCAGCAGCCGCCCTCCGGGGGACCCTAGCACAGATACGCAGTATTTT	CASSRPPGDPSTDTQYF
TRBV5-6	NA	TRBJ2-1	NA	TGTGCCAGCAGCTTGTGGGGTTATGGGCAGTTCTTC	CASSLWGYGQFF
TRBV7-9	NA	TRBJ1-2	NA	TGTGCCAGCAGCACACGGGACGGGCACTATGGCTACACCTTC	CASSTRDGHYGYTF
TRBV7-2	TRBD1	TRBJ2-5	NA	TGTGCCAGCAGCTTAGGGCAGGGGGCGTTCGGAGAGACCCAGTACTTC	CASSLGQGAFGETQYF
TRBV6-2/TRBV6-3	TRBD2	TRBJ2-1	NA	TGTGCCAGCATCCTCCGGGGAGGGACTGGGAATGAGCAGTTCTTC	CASILRGGTGNEQFF
TRBV5-1	TRBD2	TRBJ2-3	NA	TGCGCCAGCAGCTTCCCTAGCGGGGGGGGTTATGGCACAGATACGCAGTATTTT	CASSFPSGGGYGTDTQYF
TRBV4-1	NA	TRBJ2-4	many	TGCGCCAGCAGCCAACAGACAGCGCTAGCCAAAAACATTCAGTACTTC	CASSQQTALAKNIQYF
TRBV6-2/TRBV6-3	TRBD1	TRBJ2-3	NA	TGTGCCAGCAGTACCCACAGGGGAGATACGCAGTATTTT	CASSTHRGDTQYF
TRBV20-1	NA	TRBJ1-2	NA	TGCAGTGCACGGGAAACAGGGCCGAACTATGGCTACACCTTC	CSARETGPNYGYTF
TRBV5-6	NA	TRBJ1-2	NA	TGTGCCAGCAGCCCAGAGGGGATTCACGGCTACACCTTC	CASSPEGIHGYTF
TRBV18	TRBD2	TRBJ2-1	NA	TGTGCCTGCTCACCAGACGGGGGGGCCTACAATGAGCAGTTCTTC	CACSPDGGAYNEQFF
TRBV7-2	NA	TRBJ2-3	NA	TGTGCCAGCAGTAACTCACTAGGAAGCACAGATACGCAGTATTTT	CASSNSLGSTDTQYF
TRBV4-1	TRBD2	TRBJ2-1	few	TGCGCCAGCAGCCACCCGCCCGACGGGGGGGCGATCTCCTACAATGAGCAGTTCTTC	CASSHPPDGGAISYNEQFF
TRBV20-1	TRBD1	TRBJ2-5	NA	TGCAGTGCTAGAGGGACAGGGGCTATTCAAGAGACCCAGTACTTC	CSARGTGAIQETQYF
TRBV7-9	NA	TRBJ1-1	NA	TGTGCCAGCAGCTTAGGGACGTTCACTGAAGCTTTCTTT	CASSLGTFTEAFF
TRBV9	TRBD2	TRBJ2-2	NA	TGTGCCAGCAGCGCCTCTAGCGGGAACACCGGGGAGCTGTTTTTT	CASSASSGNTGELFF
TRBV19	TRBD1	TRBJ1-2	once	TGTGCCAGTAAGAAAGGGGGCGCCTATGGCTACACCTTC	CASKKGGAYGYTF
TRBV6-2/TRBV6-3	TRBD1	TRBJ2-5	NA	TGTGCCAGCAGACCCGGGACAGAGCAAGAGACCCAGTACTTC	CASRPGTEQETQYF